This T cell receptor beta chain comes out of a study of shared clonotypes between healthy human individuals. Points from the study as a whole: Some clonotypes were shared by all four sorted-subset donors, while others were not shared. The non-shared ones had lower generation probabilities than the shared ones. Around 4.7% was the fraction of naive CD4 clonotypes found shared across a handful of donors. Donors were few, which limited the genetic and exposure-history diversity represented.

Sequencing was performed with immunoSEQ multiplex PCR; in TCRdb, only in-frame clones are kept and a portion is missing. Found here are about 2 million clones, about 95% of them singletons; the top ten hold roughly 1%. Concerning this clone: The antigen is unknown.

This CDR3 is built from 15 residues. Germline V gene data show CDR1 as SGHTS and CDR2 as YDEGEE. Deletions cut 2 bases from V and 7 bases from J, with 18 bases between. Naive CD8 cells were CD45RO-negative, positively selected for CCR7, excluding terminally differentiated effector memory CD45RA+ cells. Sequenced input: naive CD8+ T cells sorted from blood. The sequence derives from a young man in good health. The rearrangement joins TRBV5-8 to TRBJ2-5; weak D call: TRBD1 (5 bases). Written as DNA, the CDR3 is TGTGCCAGCAGCTTTACAGGCCCCTCAGTATGGACCCAGTACTTC. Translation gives CASSFTGPSVWTQYF.